This paragraph reports one T cell receptor beta chain. The antigen is undetermined. This specimen belongs to a study of T cells after yellow fever vaccination. This CDR3 comprises 15 residues. With 3 bases removed from V and 9 bases from J, the gap between germline ends came to 16 bases. CDR1 and CDR2 (germline): SGHKS, YYEKEE (reference sequence). Findings of the study overall: Clonotypes shared by both compartments, CD4 and CD8, made up a small share.

The authors made TCR cDNA by 5'RACE template switching, adding a universal primer site and UMIs. Using its own MiXCR run on the 5' RACE reads, TCRdb lists one record per CDR3 protein. The sample records 500,000 to 650,000 distinct CDR3 sequences, approximately 13% being singletons. This sample comprised PBMCs, obtained on the day of the yellow fever booster vaccination. The chain uses TRBV5-5 and TRBJ1-6; perhaps TRBD1 as D (5 bases). This clonotype was sampled from a man aged 25-45 years who received the YFV17D yellow fever vaccine. The CDR3 DNA reads TGTGCCAGCAGCTCAACCGGGACCGCACGTTCACCCCTCCACTTT. This codes for CASSSTGTARSPLHF.